This paragraph reports one T cell receptor (beta chain). No cognate antigen has been identified for it. Per-base qualities were not stored, and no clone one base away is much larger. Library preparation used RT-PCR. Sequencer: Illumina HiSeq 2500. TCRdb itself trimmed the public reads at Q25 with fastp, ran MiXCR and retained productive beta chains. Here each entry gathers all rows of one CDR3 protein and keeps the most common genes and DNA. In all, the sample holds 490,000 or so distinct CDR3 sequences, and around 8% of those were seen once. Jointly, the top ten make up 10% to 15% of the sample. The data were obtained in a study of response to subunit inactivated influenza vaccine (dated by TCRdb to the late 2010s). Background for the entire study: The study used deep quantitative T cell receptor repertoire profiling to track responses to a trivalent subunit inactivated influenza vaccine. Study-wide conclusions, independent of this receptor: It was suggested by the authors that each seasonal influenza vaccination may recruit only a limited number of new T cells.

The TCR comes from a man between 50 and 69 years old who received an inactivated influenza vaccine. Donor details come from another sample of the same person, matched by shared clones. Here the sequenced sample was PBMCs from blood, taken less than 30 months after vaccination.

At the DNA level, the sequence is TGCGCCAGCAGCCACGGACAGGGGGGAAAACTGTTTTTT. The resulting protein is CASSHGQGGKLFF. Recombination linked TRBV5-1 to TRBJ1-4; 10 bases in the middle match TRBD1. Clipping removes 4 bases from V and 10 bases from J, with 4 as the unmatched junction base count. CDR1 SGHRS and CDR2 YFSETQ are derived from the germline V gene. Measured from the cysteine to the phenylalanine, the CDR3 is 13 residues long. CDR3 DNA is the only sequence kept; it has 39 bases, read in frame from the first base. The entire variable domain, with the stretches around the CDR3 drawn from the reference TRBV5-1 and TRBJ1-4 proteins, is KAGVTQTPRYLIKTRGQQVTLSCSPISGHRSVSWYQQTPGQGLQFLFEYFSETQRNKGNFPGRFSGRQFSNSRSEMNVSTLELGDSALYLCASSHGQGGKLFFGSGTQLSVL.